A selection of T cell receptor beta chains follows, all from one sample in a study of shared clonotypes between healthy human individuals. Assay: immunoSEQ multiplex PCR; the TCRdb copy retains only in-frame clones and omits some. This sample has millions of clones; around nine tenths occur once, and the top ten carry around 0.15%. The sequenced sample was naive CD4+ T cells sorted from blood. The receptors originated from a man aged 18 to 35 in good health. The CDR3 runs from the conserved cysteine through the conserved F or W. The D gene is left open where the match is weak. The size of a clone is reported for some rows only, either as once, few or many, or as a class for expanded clones.

D	size	V	J	CDR3	DNA
NA	NA	TRBV2	TRBJ1-1	CASKTGNVNTEAFF	TGTGCCAGCAAAACAGGAAATGTAAACACTGAAGCTTTCTTT
TRBD1	NA	TRBV5-1	TRBJ2-1	CASSPSLRGTGRDEQFF	TGCGCCAGCAGCCCCTCCTTGAGAGGGACAGGGAGGGATGAGCAGTTCTTC
NA	NA	TRBV4-3	TRBJ2-5	CASSQEGGAGSETQYF	TGCGCCAGCAGCCAAGAGGGGGGGGCAGGTAGCGAGACCCAGTACTTC
TRBD1	NA	TRBV7-2	TRBJ2-1	CASSLGPGPGGYNEQFF	TGTGCCAGCAGCTTAGGGCCGGGACCAGGGGGTTACAATGAGCAGTTCTTC
NA	NA	TRBV5-1	TRBJ1-4	CASSLEGGATNEKLFF	TGCGCCAGCAGCTTGGAGGGGGGTGCGACTAATGAAAAACTGTTTTTT
NA	NA	TRBV11-3	TRBJ2-3	CASSQDRSTDTQYF	TGTGCCAGCAGCCAGGACCGTAGCACAGATACGCAGTATTTT
NA	NA	TRBV5-1	TRBJ1-6	CASSLGGQGYNSPLHF	TGCGCCAGCAGCTTGGGAGGGCAGGGGTATAATTCACCCCTCCACTTT
NA	NA	TRBV7-2	TRBJ2-7	CASSLRRGYEQYF	TGTGCCAGCAGCTTAAGACGCGGATACGAGCAGTACTTC
TRBD1	NA	TRBV23-1	TRBJ1-6	CAGDRVRISPLHF	TGCGCCGGTGACAGGGTAAGGATTTCACCCCTCCACTTT
NA	once	TRBV5-5	TRBJ2-5	CASSLGAAETQYF	TGTGCCAGCAGCTTGGGTGCGGCGGAGACCCAGTACTTC
NA	NA	TRBV27	TRBJ2-3	CASSLSHGVSTDTQYF	TGTGCCAGCAGTTTATCTCATGGGGTGAGCACAGATACGCAGTATTTT
NA	once	TRBV5-6	TRBJ2-1	CASSLRTINSYNEQFF	TGTGCCAGCAGTCTAAGGACGATAAACTCCTACAATGAGCAGTTCTTC
NA	NA	TRBV19	TRBJ1-5	CASSIERRPQHF	TGTGCCAGTAGTATAGAGCGAAGGCCCCAGCATTTT
NA	few	TRBV10-3	TRBJ1-5	CAIDLGGNQPQHF	TGTGCCATCGATTTGGGGGGCAATCAGCCCCAGCATTTT
NA	NA	TRBV4-3	TRBJ1-2	CASSQAGNYGYTF	TGCGCCAGCAGCCAAGCCGGGAACTATGGCTACACCTTC
NA	NA	TRBV30	TRBJ1-5	CAWSVGQANQPQHF	TGTGCCTGGAGTGTAGGGCAGGCCAATCAGCCCCAGCATTTT
NA	few	TRBV18	TRBJ1-5	CASSPPASNQPQHF	TGTGCCAGCTCACCACCGGCCAGCAATCAGCCCCAGCATTTT
NA	NA	TRBV27	TRBJ1-4	CASSSRLTWQENEKLFF	TGTGCCAGCAGTTCCCGGCTCACCTGGCAGGAAAATGAAAAACTGTTTTTT
NA	NA	TRBV5-1	TRBJ2-7	CASSFGAGIPYEQYF	TGCGCCAGCAGCTTTGGGGCAGGGATACCCTACGAGCAGTACTTC
NA	NA	TRBV10-3	TRBJ2-5	CAIREGRGQETQYF	TGTGCCATTCGCGAGGGCAGGGGCCAAGAGACCCAGTACTTC
TRBD1	NA	TRBV2	TRBJ1-2	CATTRQGGYTF	TGTGCCACCACGCGACAGGGGGGCTACACCTTC
NA	NA	TRBV19	TRBJ2-7	CASNSGNSYEQYF	TGTGCCAGTAACTCTGGCAACTCCTACGAGCAGTACTTC
NA	NA	TRBV6-1	TRBJ1-5	CASSEIGIENF	TGTGCCAGCAGTGAAATAGGTATCGAGAATTTT
NA	NA	TRBV21-1	TRBJ1-1	CASSKARGGMNTEAFF	TGTGCCAGCAGCAAAGCGAGGGGAGGGATGAACACTGAAGCTTTCTTT
TRBD1	NA	TRBV5-4	TRBJ2-7	CASSPQGAYEQYF	TGTGCCAGCAGCCCACAGGGGGCCTACGAGCAGTACTTC
TRBD2	NA	TRBV6-4	TRBJ2-7	CASSKTPGLAGGSYEQYF	TGTGCCAGCAGTAAAACGCCGGGACTAGCGGGAGGGAGCTACGAGCAGTACTTC
TRBD1	NA	TRBV10-2	TRBJ1-2	CASSEAGGANYGYTF	TGCGCCAGCAGTGAGGCAGGGGGGGCTAACTATGGCTACACCTTC
NA	NA	TRBV5-1	TRBJ2-1	CASSLGSNEQFF	TGCGCCAGCAGCTTGGGCTCGAATGAGCAGTTCTTC
NA	NA	TRBV28	TRBJ1-2	CASSFNSIYGYTF	TGTGCCAGCAGTTTCAACAGTATCTATGGCTACACCTTC
TRBD2	once	TRBV18	TRBJ2-2	CASSRRDYNPTNTGELFF	TGTGCCAGCTCCCGAAGGGACTACAACCCCACGAACACCGGGGAGCTGTTTTTT
TRBD1	NA	TRBV5-5	TRBJ2-2	CASSLGPGQDTGELFF	TGTGCCAGCAGCTTGGGTCCGGGACAGGACACCGGGGAGCTGTTTTTT
NA	NA	TRBV5-1	TRBJ2-1	CASSARVGTGNEQFF	TGCGCCAGCAGCGCCAGGGTCGGGACTGGCAATGAGCAGTTCTTC
NA	few	TRBV2	TRBJ2-7	CAIERTDTAYEQYF	TGTGCCATCGAGCGGACTGACACCGCCTACGAGCAGTACTTC
NA	NA	TRBV15	TRBJ2-7	CATSRDLPAEQYF	TGTGCCACCAGCAGAGATCTGCCGGCCGAGCAGTACTTC
NA	NA	TRBV2	TRBJ1-1	CASRENRNTEAFF	TGTGCCAGCAGGGAAAACAGGAACACTGAAGCTTTCTTT
NA	once	TRBV9	TRBJ1-1	CASSSGGHMNTEAFF	TGTGCCAGCAGCTCCGGAGGGCACATGAACACTGAAGCTTTCTTT
TRBD1	NA	TRBV30	TRBJ2-3	CAWSVRDRHTRTDTQYF	TGTGCCTGGAGTGTAAGGGACAGGCATACTCGCACAGATACGCAGTATTTT
NA	NA	TRBV7-6	TRBJ1-1	CASSRMDLNTEAFF	TGTGCCAGCAGCCGGATGGACTTGAACACTGAAGCTTTCTTT
NA	once	TRBV10-3	TRBJ2-5	CAISPDGLQETQYF	TGTGCCATCAGTCCGGACGGATTGCAAGAGACCCAGTACTTC
NA	NA	TRBV7-9	TRBJ2-7	CASSPRAGQFYEQYF	TGTGCCAGCAGCCCCCGAGCGGGACAATTCTACGAGCAGTACTTC
TRBD1	NA	TRBV13	TRBJ2-5	CASSTRPTGGGQETQYF	TGTGCCAGCAGCACGCGACCAACAGGGGGCGGACAAGAGACCCAGTACTTC
TRBD2	once	TRBV6-1	TRBJ2-1	CASSDGGRGLTYNEQFF	TGTGCCAGCAGTGACGGCGGGAGGGGATTAACTTACAATGAGCAGTTCTTC
NA	NA	TRBV6-5	TRBJ2-5	CASNGAGLGETQYF	TGTGCCAGCAATGGGGCGGGGCTAGGGGAGACCCAGTACTTC
TRBD2	once	TRBV19	TRBJ2-3	CATNPPLAGGDTDTQYF	TGTGCCACCAACCCCCCGCTAGCGGGAGGGGACACAGATACGCAGTATTTT
TRBD1	NA	TRBV9	TRBJ2-3	CASSLTQGAADTQYF	TGTGCCAGCAGCTTAACCCAGGGGGCTGCAGATACGCAGTATTTT
NA	NA	TRBV11-2	TRBJ2-2	CASSLIKNTGELFF	TGTGCCAGCAGCTTAATCAAGAACACCGGGGAGCTGTTTTTT
TRBD1	few	TRBV5-4	TRBJ2-1	CASSAPQGANNEQFF	TGTGCCAGCAGTGCCCCCCAGGGGGCGAACAATGAGCAGTTCTTC
TRBD2	NA	TRBV10-3	TRBJ2-1	CAITPSGGALNEQFF	TGTGCCATCACCCCTAGCGGGGGGGCACTGAATGAGCAGTTCTTC
NA	NA	TRBV30	TRBJ2-7	CAWSQGGRYEQYF	TGTGCCTGGAGTCAAGGAGGACGCTACGAGCAGTACTTC
NA	NA	TRBV9	TRBJ2-6	CASSVDDRTTSGANVLTF	TGTGCCAGCAGCGTAGACGACAGAACGACCTCTGGGGCCAACGTCCTGACTTTC
NA	once	TRBV30	TRBJ1-4	CAWSTSDRIGEKLFF	TGTGCCTGGAGCACATCAGATCGGATTGGGGAAAAACTGTTTTTT
NA	NA	TRBV18	TRBJ2-7	CASSPIRTESYEQYF	TGTGCCAGCTCACCGATTAGGACAGAGTCCTACGAGCAGTACTTC
NA	NA	TRBV5-8	TRBJ1-5	CASSAGVSGNQPQHF	TGTGCCAGCAGCGCTGGGGTGTCTGGCAATCAGCCCCAGCATTTT
TRBD1	NA	TRBV7-9	TRBJ2-2	CASSEDRAALNTGELFF	TGTGCCAGCAGCGAGGACAGGGCCGCTTTGAACACCGGGGAGCTGTTTTTT